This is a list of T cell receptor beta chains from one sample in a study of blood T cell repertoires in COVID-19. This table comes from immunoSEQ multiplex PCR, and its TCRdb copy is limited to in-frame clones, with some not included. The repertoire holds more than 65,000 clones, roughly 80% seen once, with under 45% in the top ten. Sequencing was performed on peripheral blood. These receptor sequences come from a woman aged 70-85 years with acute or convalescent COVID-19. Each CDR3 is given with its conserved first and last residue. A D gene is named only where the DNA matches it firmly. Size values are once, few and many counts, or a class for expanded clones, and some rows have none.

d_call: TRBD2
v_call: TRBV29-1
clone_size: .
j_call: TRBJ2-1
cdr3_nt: TGCAGCGTTGAAGATCAGGGTTTTGAGGGAGCGGGAATGTACAATGAGCAGTTCTTC
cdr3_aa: CSVEDQGFEGAGMYNEQFF

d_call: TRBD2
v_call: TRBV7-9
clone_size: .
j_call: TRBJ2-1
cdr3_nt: TGTGCCAGCAGCTTAATTTGGACTAGCGGGGGAAATGAGCAGTTCTTC
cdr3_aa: CASSLIWTSGGNEQFF

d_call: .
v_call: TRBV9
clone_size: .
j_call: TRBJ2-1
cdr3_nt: TGTGCCAGCAGCCCTTCCGGTGAGTGGAATGAGCAGTTCTTC
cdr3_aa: CASSPSGEWNEQFF

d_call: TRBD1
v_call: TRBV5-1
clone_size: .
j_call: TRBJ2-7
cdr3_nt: TGCGCCAGCAGCTTAGGACAGGGAACGGAATACGAGCAGTACTTC
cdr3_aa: CASSLGQGTEYEQYF

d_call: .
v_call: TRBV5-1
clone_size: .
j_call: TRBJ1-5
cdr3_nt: TGCGCCAGCAGCTTGGGTGGGGCGAGCAATCAGCCCCAGCATTTT
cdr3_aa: CASSLGGASNQPQHF

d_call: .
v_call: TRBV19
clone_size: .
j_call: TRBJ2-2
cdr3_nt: TGTGCCAGTAGTCCGGGACTCAACACCGGGGAGCTGTTTTTT
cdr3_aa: CASSPGLNTGELFF

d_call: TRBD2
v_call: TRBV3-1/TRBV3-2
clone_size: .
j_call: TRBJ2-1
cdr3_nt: TGTGCCAGCAGCCAAGTTTTTCGGGAGGGAGGGGGTGAGCAGTTCTTC
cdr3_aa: CASSQVFREGGGEQFF

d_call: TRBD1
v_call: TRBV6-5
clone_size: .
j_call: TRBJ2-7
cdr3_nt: TGTGCCAGCAGGATACCGGGACAGGGCTGGAAGTACTTC
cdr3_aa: CASRIPGQGWKYF

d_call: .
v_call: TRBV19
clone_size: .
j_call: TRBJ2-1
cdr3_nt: TGTGCCAGTAGTATAGATGGGTACAGGACGAATGAGCAGTTCTTC
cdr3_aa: CASSIDGYRTNEQFF

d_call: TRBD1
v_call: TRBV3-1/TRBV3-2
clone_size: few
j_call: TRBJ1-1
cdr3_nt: TGTGCCAGCAGTTTCAATCCGGGACAGCTGAACACTGAAGCTTTCTTT
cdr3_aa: CASSFNPGQLNTEAFF

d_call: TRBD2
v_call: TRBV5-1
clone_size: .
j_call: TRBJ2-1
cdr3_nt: TGCGCCAGCAGCCCGGGACTAGCGGGACACCCCAATCAGCAGTTCTTC
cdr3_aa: CASSPGLAGHPNQQFF

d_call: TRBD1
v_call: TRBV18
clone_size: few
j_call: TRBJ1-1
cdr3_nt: TGTGCCAGCTCACCGAAGACAGGGAGGAATTCGGCTTTCTTT
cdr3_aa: CASSPKTGRNSAFF

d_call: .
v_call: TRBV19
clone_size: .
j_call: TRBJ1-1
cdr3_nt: TGTGCCAGTAGTCTCCAGGGAGGGGGCACTGAAGCTTTCTTT
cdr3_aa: CASSLQGGGTEAFF

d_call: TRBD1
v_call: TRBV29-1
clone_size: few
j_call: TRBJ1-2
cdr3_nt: TGCAGCGCCGTGGACAGGGAAAACTATGGCTACACCTTC
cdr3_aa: CSAVDRENYGYTF

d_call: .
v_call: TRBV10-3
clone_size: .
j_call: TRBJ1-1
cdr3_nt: TGTGCCATCAGTCCGGCCCAAGAGGGCACTGAAGCTTTCTTT
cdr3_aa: CAISPAQEGTEAFF

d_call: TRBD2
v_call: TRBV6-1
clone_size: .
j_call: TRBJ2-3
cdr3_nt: TGTGCCAGCAGTGAAATTTCCGGGTCGGGGCTAGCGGAGGCAGATACGCAGTATTTT
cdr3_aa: CASSEISGSGLAEADTQYF

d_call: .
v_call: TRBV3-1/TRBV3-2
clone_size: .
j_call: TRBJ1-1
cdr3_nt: TGTGCCAGCAGCCATGGACCGGGGGGCACTGAAGCTTTCTTT
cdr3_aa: CASSHGPGGTEAFF

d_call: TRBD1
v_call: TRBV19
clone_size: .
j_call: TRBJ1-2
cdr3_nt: TGTGCCAGTAGGAAGACAGGGGGCTTGGATGGCTACACCTTC
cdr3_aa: CASRKTGGLDGYTF

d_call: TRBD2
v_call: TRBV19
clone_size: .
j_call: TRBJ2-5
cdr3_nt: TGTGCCAGTGCCGGGAGGCCTGAAGAGACCCAGTACTTC
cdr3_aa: CASAGRPEETQYF

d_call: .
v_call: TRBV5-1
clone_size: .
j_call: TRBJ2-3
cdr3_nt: TGCGCCAGCAGCCGTCTCGGTTCGTACGATCTGGTAGATACGCAGTATTTT
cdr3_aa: CASSRLGSYDLVDTQYF

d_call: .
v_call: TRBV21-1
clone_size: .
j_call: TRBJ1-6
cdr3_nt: TGTGCCAGCAGCAAAGTCGGTAGTTCACCCCTCCACTTT
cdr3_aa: CASSKVGSSPLHF

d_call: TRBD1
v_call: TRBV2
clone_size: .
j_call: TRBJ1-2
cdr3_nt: TGTGCCAGCAGCCAACAGGGGCTGGCCTATGGCTACACCTTC
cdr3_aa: CASSQQGLAYGYTF

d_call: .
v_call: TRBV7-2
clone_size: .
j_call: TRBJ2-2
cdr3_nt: TGTGCCAGCAGCTTAGCCAGTAACAGGGACACCGGGGAGCTGTTTTTT
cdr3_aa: CASSLASNRDTGELFF

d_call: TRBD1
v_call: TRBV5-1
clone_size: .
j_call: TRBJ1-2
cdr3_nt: TGCGCCAGCAGTCTTGCCCGGGACAGGCCAAACTATGGCTACACCTTC
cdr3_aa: CASSLARDRPNYGYTF

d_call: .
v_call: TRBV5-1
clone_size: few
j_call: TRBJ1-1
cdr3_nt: TGCGCCAGCAGCTTGTTACCGGTGGGACAGAACACTGAAGCTTTCTTT
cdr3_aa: CASSLLPVGQNTEAFF

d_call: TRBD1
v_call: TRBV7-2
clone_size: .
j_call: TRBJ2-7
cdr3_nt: TGTGCCAGCAGCGGGACAGGGGTCAATTACGAGCAGTACTTC
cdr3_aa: CASSGTGVNYEQYF

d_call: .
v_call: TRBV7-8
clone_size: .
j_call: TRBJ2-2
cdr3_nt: TGTGCCAGCAGCTTAGTAGACACCGGGGAGCTGTTTTTT
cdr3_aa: CASSLVDTGELFF

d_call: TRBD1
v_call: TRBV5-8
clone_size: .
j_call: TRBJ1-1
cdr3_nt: TGTGCCAGCAGCTTGTTCAGGGGGCTGATGAACACTGAAGCTTTCTTT
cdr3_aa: CASSLFRGLMNTEAFF

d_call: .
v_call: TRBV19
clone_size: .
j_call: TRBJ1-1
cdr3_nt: TGTGCCAGTAGTAACCCGGGGGGGTTCACTTCTGAAGCTTTCTTT
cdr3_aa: CASSNPGGFTSEAFF

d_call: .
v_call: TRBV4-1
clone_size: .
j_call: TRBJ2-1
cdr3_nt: TGCGCCAGCAGCCAAGATCGAACTTTTGAGCAGTTCTTC
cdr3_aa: CASSQDRTFEQFF

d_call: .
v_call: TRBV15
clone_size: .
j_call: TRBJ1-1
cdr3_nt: TGTGCCACCAGCAGAGATTTCGCAGACACTGAAGCTTTCTTT
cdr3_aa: CATSRDFADTEAFF

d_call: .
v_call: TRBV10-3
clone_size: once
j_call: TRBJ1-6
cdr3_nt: TGTGCCATCAGTGAGTCGGGCAGAAAGGCTCTCCACTTT
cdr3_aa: CAISESGRKALHF

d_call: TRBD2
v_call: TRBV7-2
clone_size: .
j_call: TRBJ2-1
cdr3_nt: TGTGCCAGCAGCTTAAAGCGGGAGGTGGGTGAGCAGTTCTTC
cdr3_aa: CASSLKREVGEQFF

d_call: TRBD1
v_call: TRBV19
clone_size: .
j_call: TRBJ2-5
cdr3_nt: TGTGCCAGTAGTGACAGGGGGCTTATTGGGGAGACCCAGTACTTC
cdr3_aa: CASSDRGLIGETQYF

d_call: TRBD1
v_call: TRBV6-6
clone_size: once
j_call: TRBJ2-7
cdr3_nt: TGTGCCAGCAGTCCAGGGACAGGGGGGACTAGCCTCGCCATAAGGGAGCAGTACTTC
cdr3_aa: CASSPGTGGTSLAIREQYF

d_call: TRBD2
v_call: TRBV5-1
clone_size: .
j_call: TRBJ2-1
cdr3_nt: TGCGCCAGCAAAACTAGCGGGACACTTCGCTCCTACAATGAGCAGTTCTTC
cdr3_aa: CASKTSGTLRSYNEQFF

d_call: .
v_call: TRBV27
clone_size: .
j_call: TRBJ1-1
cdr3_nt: TGTGCCAGCAGTTGGCGACACACGAACACTGAAGCTTTCTTT
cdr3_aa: CASSWRHTNTEAFF

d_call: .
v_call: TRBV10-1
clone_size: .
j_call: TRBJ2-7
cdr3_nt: TGCGCCAGCAGCCACGGACAGTACGAGCAGTACTTC
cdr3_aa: CASSHGQYEQYF

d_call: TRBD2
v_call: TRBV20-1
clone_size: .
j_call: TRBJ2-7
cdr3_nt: TGCAGTGCTAGTCCCCTGGGGAGCGGGAGCGGGTACGAGCAGTACTTC
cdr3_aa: CSASPLGSGSGYEQYF

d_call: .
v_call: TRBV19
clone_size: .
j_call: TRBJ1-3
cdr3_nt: TGTGCCACACGCCCGGGGTCCGTAGCCGGAAACACCATATATTTT
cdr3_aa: CATRPGSVAGNTIYF

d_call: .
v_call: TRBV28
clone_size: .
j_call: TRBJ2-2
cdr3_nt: TGTGCCAGCAGTTTGCTCCGGCGGCAAGGAGGTAGAGCCGGGGAGCTGTTTTTT
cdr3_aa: CASSLLRRQGGRAGELFF

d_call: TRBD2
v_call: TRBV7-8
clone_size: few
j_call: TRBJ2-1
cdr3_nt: TGTGCCAGCAGCTCGTCTGAGCAGACTAGCATGTTCTTC
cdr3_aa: CASSSSEQTSMFF

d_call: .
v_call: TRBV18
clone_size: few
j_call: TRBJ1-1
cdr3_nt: TGTGCCAGCTCACCCAGGACAGATGACACTGAAGCTTTCTTT
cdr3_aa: CASSPRTDDTEAFF

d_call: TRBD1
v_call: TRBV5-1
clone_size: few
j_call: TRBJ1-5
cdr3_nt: TGCGCCAGCAGCTATGAGGGGGCGAGCAATCAGCCCCAGCATTTT
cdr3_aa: CASSYEGASNQPQHF

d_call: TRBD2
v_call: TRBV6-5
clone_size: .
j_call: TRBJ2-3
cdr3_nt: TGTGCCAGCAGTCAGGGGGGACTAGCTCAAGATACGCAGTATTTT
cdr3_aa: CASSQGGLAQDTQYF

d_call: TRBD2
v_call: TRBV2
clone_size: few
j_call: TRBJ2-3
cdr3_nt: TGTGCCAGCAGTCCGAGCGGGAGGGGGCATACGCAGTATTTT
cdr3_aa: CASSPSGRGHTQYF

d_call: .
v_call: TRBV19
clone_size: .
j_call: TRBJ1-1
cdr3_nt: TGTGCCAGTATGATGGGAAGGGGCGGGAACACTGAAGCTTTCTTT
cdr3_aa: CASMMGRGGNTEAFF

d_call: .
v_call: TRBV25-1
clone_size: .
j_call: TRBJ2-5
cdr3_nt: TGTGCCAGCAGTGATCCCGGGGTGGCGACCCAGTACTTC
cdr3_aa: CASSDPGVATQYF

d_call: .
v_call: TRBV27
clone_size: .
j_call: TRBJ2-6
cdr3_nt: TGTGCCAGCAGTTCCAACTCTGGGGCCAACGTCCTGACTTTC
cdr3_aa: CASSSNSGANVLTF

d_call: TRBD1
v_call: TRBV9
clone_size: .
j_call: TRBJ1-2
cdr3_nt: TGTGCCAGCAGCGTTGGACAGGGGAGAAACTATGGCTACACCTTC
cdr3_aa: CASSVGQGRNYGYTF

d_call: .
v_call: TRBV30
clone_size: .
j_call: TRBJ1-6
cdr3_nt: TGTGCCTGGAGTGAACAGGAAAATTCACCCCTCCACTTT
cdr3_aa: CAWSEQENSPLHF

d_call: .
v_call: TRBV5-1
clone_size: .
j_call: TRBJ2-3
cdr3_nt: TGCGCCAGCAGCTTCGCAGGGTCCGCAGATACGCAGTATTTT
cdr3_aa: CASSFAGSADTQYF

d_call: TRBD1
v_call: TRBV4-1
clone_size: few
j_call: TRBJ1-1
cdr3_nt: TGCGCCAGCAGCCAAGTTCGCGTAACCGGGACAGGGATGAACACTGAAGCTTTCTTT
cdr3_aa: CASSQVRVTGTGMNTEAFF

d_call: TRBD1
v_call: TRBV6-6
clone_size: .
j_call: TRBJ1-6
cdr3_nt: TGTGCCAGCAGGCAGACAGGGGATAATTCACCCCTCCACTTT
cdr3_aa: CASRQTGDNSPLHF

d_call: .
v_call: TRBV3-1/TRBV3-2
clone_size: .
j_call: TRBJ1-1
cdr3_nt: TGTGCCAGCAGCCAACGGGGGGCTCTCCAAGCTTTCTTT
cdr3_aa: CASSQRGALQAFF

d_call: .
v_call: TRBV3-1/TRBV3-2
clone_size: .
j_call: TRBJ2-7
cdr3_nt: TGTGCCAGCAGCCACAGGGGACCCTACGAGCAGTACTTC
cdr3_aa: CASSHRGPYEQYF

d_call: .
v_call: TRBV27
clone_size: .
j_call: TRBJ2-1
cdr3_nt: TGTGCCAGCAGTTTATTGGGTGTAGGCGGGGCGTACAATGAGCAGTTCTTC
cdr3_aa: CASSLLGVGGAYNEQFF

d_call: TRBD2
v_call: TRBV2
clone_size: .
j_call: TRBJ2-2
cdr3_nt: TGTGCCAGCAGTGGGGGACTAGCATTTCCCGGGGAGCTGTTTTTT
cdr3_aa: CASSGGLAFPGELFF

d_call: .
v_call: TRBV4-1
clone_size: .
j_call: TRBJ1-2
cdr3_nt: TGCGCCAGCAGCCAAGTCGGCGTTTTAGGCGGCGGCTACACCTTC
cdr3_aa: CASSQVGVLGGGYTF

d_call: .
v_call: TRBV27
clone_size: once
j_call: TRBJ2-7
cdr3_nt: TGTGCCAGCAGTCTGAATTTCAGGGCCAGCTCCTACGAGCAGTACTTC
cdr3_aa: CASSLNFRASSYEQYF